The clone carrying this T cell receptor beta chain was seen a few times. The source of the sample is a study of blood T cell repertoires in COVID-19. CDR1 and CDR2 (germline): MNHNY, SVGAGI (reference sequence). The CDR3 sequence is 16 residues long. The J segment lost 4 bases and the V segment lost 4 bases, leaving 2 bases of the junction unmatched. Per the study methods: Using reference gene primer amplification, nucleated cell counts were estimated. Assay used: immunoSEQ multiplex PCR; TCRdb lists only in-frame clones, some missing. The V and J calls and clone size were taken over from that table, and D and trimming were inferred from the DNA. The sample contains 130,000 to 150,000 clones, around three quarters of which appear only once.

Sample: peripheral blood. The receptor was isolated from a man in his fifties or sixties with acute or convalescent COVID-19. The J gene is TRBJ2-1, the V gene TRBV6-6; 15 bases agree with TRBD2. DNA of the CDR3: TGTGCCAGCAGTTCGGGACTAGCGGGAGGTTACAATGAGCAGTTCTTC. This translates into CASSSGLAGGYNEQFF.